Below are 3 T cell receptor beta chains sequenced from a single sample in a study of T cells in Graves' hyperthyroidism and ophthalmopathy. Amplified TCR beta CDR3 regions came from RNA transcripts. Carried out on the TCR CDR3, a first-round RT-PCR used the HTBI primer set. TCRdb re-called the multiplex PCR reads through MiXCR, storing one row per CDR3 protein. The table records some 570,000 distinct CDR3 sequences, over 12% of them present only once. Sequencing used blood. The receptors here all came from a woman aged 18-29 years with Graves' ophthalmopathy.

CDR3 sequence: CSVEGGRVGNEQFF. The CDR3 region has the DNA TGCAGCGTTGAAGGCGGACGAGTCGGGAATGAGCAGTTCTTC. This chain uses TRBV29-1 with TRBJ2-1, with D unclear. The CDR3 has 14 residues. CDR1 is SQVTM, CDR2 ANQGSEA, per germline. V lost 1 base, J lost 7 bases, and 14 bases lay in between.

At least ten counts were recorded for this clonotype. The V gene is TRBV19, the J gene TRBJ1-2, with D perhaps TRBD1 (5 bases). Germline V gene sequence: CDR1 LNHDA, CDR2 SQIVND (reference sequence). The CDR3 consists of 14 residues. Trimming removed 7 bases from V and 5 bases from J, with 17 bases in between. For the CDR3, the DNA is TGTGCCAGTACCGTGACAGAAGGGAAGTATGGCTACACCTTC. Its protein product is CASTVTEGKYGYTF.

This clonotype was recorded many times. V and J are TRBV7-9 and TRBJ2-1; D remains ambiguous. The germline gives CDR1 SEHNR, CDR2 FQNEAQ (reference sequence). This CDR3 spans 12 amino acids. V was trimmed by 7 bases and J by 10 bases, leaving 14 bases between them. The CDR3 nucleotides are TGTGCCAGCACCCCTTTATTGCAGGAGCAGTTCTTC. Residues: CASTPLLQEQFF.